A selection of T cell receptor beta chains follows, all from one sample in a study of T-cell memory formation after mild COVID-19. TCRdb used MiXCR to reprocess the 5' RACE reads, holding one entry per CDR3 protein. The table has 300,000 to 350,000 distinct CDR3 sequences, approximately 19% seen once. The sample comprised PBMCs or a T cell subset sorted from them (not recorded which). The receptors shown here come from a man aged 18 to 35 who had mild COVID-19 (a few samples of this study predate the infection). Cell type and time point are not known. Both conserved end residues are part of each CDR3. The D gene is left open where the match is weak. The size entry is marked missing in some rows and otherwise reads once, few, many or a size class.

d_call j_call clone_size v_call cdr3_aa cdr3_nt
- TRBJ1-1 few TRBV7-9 CASSYWQDREAFF TGTGCCAGCAGCTATTGGCAAGACAGAGAAGCTTTCTTT
- TRBJ1-2 - TRBV7-6 CASSTRAGNGYTF TGTGCCAGCAGCACCCGTGCGGGGAATGGCTACACCTTC
- TRBJ1-3 few TRBV18 CASSPGEGNTIYF TGTGCCAGCTCACCAGGGGAAGGAAACACCATATATTTT
TRBD2 TRBJ2-3 - TRBV20-1 CSHSGTSGGTDTQYF TGCAGTCACTCTGGGACTAGCGGGGGAACAGATACGCAGTATTTT
TRBD1 TRBJ2-2 - TRBV11-2 CASSVFRGPRTGELFF TGTGCCAGCAGCGTTTTCAGGGGGCCGCGGACCGGGGAGCTGTTTTTT
TRBD2 TRBJ2-3 few TRBV5-1 CASSLGTSGGTSTDTQYF TGCGCCAGCAGCTTGGGGACTAGCGGGGGGACTAGCACAGATACGCAGTATTTT
- TRBJ2-5 few TRBV20-1 CSASPPLGETQYF TGCAGTGCTAGTCCACCATTGGGGGAGACCCAGTACTTC
- TRBJ1-6 once TRBV6-5 CASSYSTVLDSPLHF TGTGCCAGCAGTTACTCGACAGTTTTAGATTCACCCCTCCACTTT
TRBD1 TRBJ1-1 - TRBV29-1 CSGRQGGAEAFF TGCAGCGGTCGACAGGGAGGGGCTGAAGCTTTCTTT
TRBD1 TRBJ2-5 - TRBV6-2/TRBV6-3 CASLRDRAQETQYF TGTGCCAGCCTTCGGGACAGGGCCCAAGAGACCCAGTACTTC
TRBD1 TRBJ1-1 few TRBV7-9 CASSLGDRDHPRAFF TGTGCCAGCAGCTTAGGGGACAGGGATCACCCCAGAGCTTTCTTT
- TRBJ1-4 - TRBV18 CASSYDGGGNEKLFF TGTGCCAGCTCGTACGACGGGGGAGGTAATGAAAAACTGTTTTTT
TRBD1 TRBJ2-7 few TRBV27 CASSLLGRGHEEQYF TGTGCCAGCAGTTTATTAGGCAGGGGGCATGAAGAGCAGTACTTC
TRBD1 TRBJ1-1 - TRBV27 CASRPETGTGEAFF TGTGCCAGCAGACCTGAAACCGGGACAGGTGAAGCTTTCTTT
- TRBJ2-5 many TRBV3-1 CASSPQGGETQYF TGTGCCAGCAGCCCACAAGGGGGTGAGACCCAGTACTTC
- TRBJ2-5 once TRBV4-3 CASSRQVGETQYF TGCGCCAGCAGCCGACAGGTTGGGGAGACCCAGTACTTC
- TRBJ2-3 few TRBV27 CAPPVSMGVSTDTQYF TGTGCCCCCCCTGTGAGTATGGGGGTTAGCACAGATACGCAGTATTTT
- TRBJ2-7 few TRBV27 CASSRSLGTAYEQYF TGTGCCAGCAGTCGGTCTCTTGGGACCGCCTACGAGCAGTACTTC
- TRBJ2-1 few TRBV11-2 CASSHRSGSYNEQFF TGTGCCAGCAGCCACCGTTCCGGCTCCTACAATGAGCAGTTCTTC
- TRBJ2-4 many TRBV7-3 CASSLAGTDIQYF TGTGCCAGCAGCTTAGCAGGGACGGACATTCAGTACTTC
- TRBJ1-1 few TRBV9 CASSGGGLAMNTEAFF TGTGCCAGCAGCGGTGGGGGTCTGGCCATGAACACTGAAGCTTTCTTT
- TRBJ1-3 few TRBV6-5 CASSYGRINSGNTIYF TGTGCCAGCAGTTACGGACGGATCAACTCTGGAAACACCATATATTTT
- TRBJ2-1 few TRBV5-1 CASSLVQGKNEQFF TGCGCCAGCAGCTTGGTACAGGGTAAAAATGAGCAGTTCTTC
- TRBJ2-3 - TRBV28 CASSLAKNTQYF TGTGCCAGCAGTTTAGCGAAAAATACGCAGTATTTT
- TRBJ1-1 - TRBV4-2 CASSPPPGQVEAFF TGTGCCAGCAGCCCCCCGCCCGGACAAGTTGAAGCTTTCTTT
TRBD1 TRBJ2-1 - TRBV4-1 CASSGQAGYNEQFF TGCGCCAGCAGCGGACAGGCGGGCTACAATGAGCAGTTCTTC
- TRBJ2-5 - TRBV9 CASSAGGGLIGETQYF TGTGCCAGCAGCGCCGGAGGGGGCTTGATCGGAGAGACCCAGTACTTC
- TRBJ1-1 - TRBV10-3 CAISESRDTEAFF TGTGCCATCAGTGAAAGCAGGGACACTGAAGCTTTCTTT
TRBD1 TRBJ2-7 few TRBV9 CASSGTGIHEQYF TGTGCCAGCAGTGGGACAGGGATCCACGAGCAGTACTTC
- TRBJ2-7 few TRBV6-5 CASSYGLGAYEQYF TGTGCCAGCAGTTACGGTCTCGGGGCCTACGAGCAGTACTTC
TRBD1 TRBJ2-6 - TRBV10-3 CAITKGTVYSGANVLTF TGTGCCATCACCAAAGGGACAGTTTACTCTGGGGCCAACGTCCTGACTTTC
TRBD1 TRBJ2-2 few TRBV14 CASQGAWTGELFF TGTGCCAGTCAGGGGGCGTGGACCGGGGAGCTGTTTTTT
- TRBJ1-1 - TRBV6-2/TRBV6-3 CASNYGGPYTEAFF TGTGCCAGCAACTATGGGGGGCCGTACACTGAAGCTTTCTTT
TRBD2 TRBJ2-2 - TRBV6-2/TRBV6-3 CASSYLGLAGNTGELFF TGTGCCAGCAGTTACTTGGGACTAGCGGGCAACACCGGGGAGCTGTTTTTT
- TRBJ1-4 - TRBV9 CASSPLGGQGNEKLFF TGTGCCAGCAGCCCACTCGGGGGGCAGGGGAACGAAAAACTGTTTTTT
- TRBJ2-3 few TRBV12-3/TRBV12-4 CASNSHSSTDTQYF TGTGCCAGCAACAGCCACTCTAGCACAGATACGCAGTATTTT
- TRBJ1-1 - TRBV4-1 CASSQVPNTEAFF TGCGCCAGCAGCCAAGTACCGAACACTGAAGCTTTCTTT
- TRBJ2-7 many TRBV12-3/TRBV12-4 CASSFGIVWADGNYEQYF TGTGCCAGCAGTTTTGGAATAGTGTGGGCAGATGGAAACTACGAGCAGTACTTC
TRBD2 TRBJ2-1 few TRBV11-1 CASSAPGTTYNEQFF TGTGCCAGCAGCGCCCCCGGGACTACCTACAATGAGCAGTTCTTC
TRBD1 TRBJ2-5 few TRBV4-3 CASSQAGTGPETQYF TGCGCCAGCAGCCAAGCCGGGACAGGGCCCGAGACCCAGTACTTC